These 18 T cell receptor beta chains were sequenced from one sample in a study of T cell responses to AZD1222 COVID-19 vaccine (dated by TCRdb to the early 2020s). The time point label here, explained by the study, means: baseline before first vaccination. The library was generated by the immunoSEQ multiplex PCR assay. This immuneACCESS table, as held by TCRdb, lists in-frame sequences with V and J called but not all clones. Of the missing ones, under half trace to an unresolved V gene in checked studies; the others have no known cause. This sample gives approximately 110,000 clones in total; about 93% of them show up just once. Roughly 2% of the sample rests with the top ten. The specimen was peripheral blood, collected on day 0 of AZD1222 vaccination. These receptor sequences come from an adult in good health.

The V gene is TRBV4-3, the J gene TRBJ2-5; maybe TRBD2 (6 bases). Germline CDR1 reads LGHNA; CDR2 reads YSLEER. V lost 4 bases, J lost 1 base, and 13 bases lay in between. CDR3 length: 15 amino acids. The CDR3 here is CASSPGAGSQETQYF. CDR3 in DNA: TGCGCCAGCAGCCCGGGAGCAGGGTCCCAAGAGACCCAGTACTTC.

This chain links TRBV7-2 with TRBJ1-1; the match to TRBD1 covers 7 bases. The CDR3 runs 13 residues. Germline V CDR1 and CDR2: SGHTA, FQGNSA. V dropped 4 bases and J dropped 6; count of bases not matched to a gene: 5. Here the CDR3 DNA reads TGTGCCAGCAGCTCAAACAGGGGATCTGAAGCTTTCTTT. This encodes CASSSNRGSEAFF. Combining the CDR3 with reference TRBV7-2 and TRBJ1-1 gives the whole variable domain GAGVSQSPSNKVTEKGKDVELRCDPISGHTALYWYRQSLGQGLEFLIYFQGNSAPDKSGLPSDRFSAERTGGSVSTLTIQRTQQEDSAVYLCASSSNRGSEAFFGQGTRLTVV.

V is TRBV5-1 and J is TRBJ2-1; TRBD2 aligns across 7 bases. The J segment lost 2 bases and the V segment lost 2 bases, leaving 4 bases of the junction unmatched. Germline lookup yields CDR1 SGHRS and CDR2 YFSETQ. CDR3 size: 15 residues. CDR3 nucleotide sequence: TGCGCCAGCAGCTTAAACAGCGGGGCCTACAATGAGCAGTTCTTC. This codes for CASSLNSGAYNEQFF. The complete variable domain, with remaining parts taken from reference TRBV5-1 and TRBJ2-1, reads KAGVTQTPRYLIKTRGQQVTLSCSPISGHRSVSWYQQTPGQGLQFLFEYFSETQRNKGNFPGRFSGRQFSNSRSEMNVSTLELGDSALYLCASSLNSGAYNEQFFGPGTRLTVL.

The gene calls are TRBV5-4 and TRBJ1-6, with D maybe TRBD1 (6 bases). Per germline, CDR1 SGHNT and CDR2 YYREEE (reference sequence). The CDR3 is made up of 14 amino acids. V lost 1 base and J lost 7, with 9 bases in between. CDR3 nucleotides: TGTGCCAGCAGCTTGCCCGGACAGAATTCACCCCTCCACTTT. Its protein is CASSLPGQNSPLHF.

The chain carries TRBV19 and TRBJ1-5; tentatively, D is TRBD1 (6 bases). From germline, CDR1 is LNHDA and CDR2 SQIVND (reference sequence). V dropped 4 bases and J dropped 2 bases, with 12 bases sitting between them. This CDR3 spans 15 amino acids. The CDR3: CASSRQDPGNQPQHF. DNA for the CDR3: TGTGCCAGTAGTAGACAGGATCCCGGCAATCAGCCCCAGCATTTT.

The rearrangement links TRBV19 to TRBJ2-3; D perhaps matches TRBD1 (6 bases). Germline values: CDR1 LNHDA, CDR2 SQIVND (reference sequence). CDR3 length: 14 amino acids. Trimming shortened V by 7 bases and J by 0 bases, and 11 bases separated the two germline ends. The CDR3 sequence is CASTRTVSTDTQYF. The CDR3 DNA reads as TGTGCCAGTACCAGGACAGTCAGCACAGATACGCAGTATTTT.

V gene TRBV5-5 combines with J gene TRBJ1-5, with a weak D call TRBD1 (6 bases). The CDR3 sequence is 14 residues long. The V and J ends lost 2 bases and 3 bases respectively, with 9 bases between them. From germline, CDR1 is SGHKS and CDR2 YYEKEE (reference sequence). Here the CDR3 DNA reads TGTGCCAGCAGCTTCGGGGGCCTCAATCAGCCCCAGCATTTT. It translates to CASSFGGLNQPQHF.

The chain has TRBV19 and TRBJ1-1; D call uncertain. Germline CDR1 is LNHDA and CDR2 is SQIVND (reference sequence). CDR3 length: 13 residues. Trimming cost V 3 bases and J 3 bases, with 8 bases left between them. The CDR3: CASSMRSHTEAFF. The CDR3 DNA reads as TGTGCCAGTAGTATGCGAAGCCACACTGAAGCTTTCTTT.

This rearrangement joins TRBV7-3 to TRBJ2-5; tentative D call: TRBD2 (6 bases). The CDR3 totals 14 residues. Germline V gene data show CDR1 as SGHTA and CDR2 as FQGTGA. The ends were cut back, 4 bases at V and 3 bases at J, with 12 bases in the middle. CDR3 nucleotides: TGTGCCAGCAGCTCTGGACTATCGGAAGAGACCCAGTACTTC. Its protein product is CASSSGLSEETQYF.

V usage is TRBV5-1 and J usage is TRBJ1-2; no clear D gene. V was pared by 1 base and J by 5 bases, with 12 bases between. In germline, CDR1 is SGHRS, CDR2 YFSETQ. The CDR3 extends over 14 amino acids. CDR3 DNA: TGCGCCAGCAGCTTGCCGGATGCTGTATATGGCTACACCTTC. It yields the protein CASSLPDAVYGYTF.

This clone has only one observation. The chain couples TRBV28 to TRBJ1-5, with D hard to call. V lost 3 bases and J 6 bases, leaving 18 bases between the germline ends. The length of the CDR3 is 16 residues. Per germline, CDR1 MDHEN and CDR2 SYDVKM. The CDR3 bases are TGTGCCAGCAGTTTGCGGCAGGCCACCGGAAGTCAGCCCCAGCATTTT. Protein sequence: CASSLRQATGSQPQHF. Together with reference TRBV28 and TRBJ1-5, the CDR3 gives the full variable domain: DVKVTQSSRYLVKRTGEKVFLECVQDMDHENMFWYRQDPGLGLRLIYFSYDVKMKEKGDIPEGYSVSREKKERFSLILESASTNQTSMYLCASSLRQATGSQPQHFGDGTRLSIL.

The rearrangement joins TRBV12-3 or TRBV12-4 to TRBJ1-2; D gene unclear. This CDR3 comprises 11 residues. Trimming took off 2 bases at V and 8 bases at J, with 6 bases between the two ends. The CDR3 sequence: CASSLSLGYTF. The CDR3 coding sequence is TGTGCCAGCAGTTTATCCCTCGGCTACACCTTC.

The chain joins TRBV30 to TRBJ1-2; maybe TRBD1 (6 bases). Germline V gene data show CDR1 as GTSNPN and CDR2 as SVGIG (reference sequence). The CDR3 loop spans 16 amino acids. Trimming pared 3 bases from V and 8 bases from J, leaving 25 bases between. The CDR3 protein is CAWSPKLGGRTAGYTF. The DNA of the CDR3 is TGTGCCTGGAGCCCTAAGCTGGGGGGGCGCACGGCCGGCTACACCTTC.

The CDR3 spells CASSIERGRNYGYTF. CDR3 nucleotide sequence: TGTGCCAGTAGTATTGAAAGGGGGCGCAACTATGGCTACACCTTC. This sequence joins TRBV19 and TRBJ1-2; 7 bases are a match to TRBD1. Trimming at V came to 3 bases and at J to 2 bases, leaving 6 bases not matched to a gene. Germline CDR1 reads LNHDA; CDR2 reads SQIVND (reference sequence). CDR3 length: 15 residues.

This chain connects TRBV6-4 to TRBJ2-1; D is possibly TRBD2 (6 bases). Germline V gene sequence: CDR1 MRHNA, CDR2 SNTAGT. V was cut by 3 bases and J by 7 bases, with 13 bases left in between. This CDR3 is built from 14 residues. CDR3 in DNA: TGTGCCAGCAGTGAGGGACTTGAAGCTAATGAGCAGTTCTTC. Translating it yields CASSEGLEANEQFF.

The chain joins TRBV29-1 to TRBJ2-2; possibly TRBD2 for D (6 bases). The germline V and J ends were trimmed by 6 bases and 4 bases, with 9 bases remaining between them. Germline-derived CDR1 and CDR2 are SQVTM and ANQGSEA. This CDR3 spans 12 amino acids. This chain's CDR3 is CSVRGSTGELFF. The CDR3 DNA reads as TGCAGCGTCCGGGGGAGCACCGGGGAGCTGTTTTTT.

The V and J genes are TRBV10-3 and TRBJ1-2; 8 positions agree with TRBD1. The CDR3 runs to 14 residues. Germline V CDR1 and CDR2: ENHRY, SYGVKD. The V and J ends lost 6 bases and 6 bases, in that order; junction bases with no gene match: 9. The CDR3 DNA follows: TGTGCCATCAGATTGGGACAGGCCCTGGATGGCTACACCTTC. Translating gives CAIRLGQALDGYTF.

V is TRBV6-1 and J is TRBJ2-7, with TRBD1 matching 11 bases. CDR3 length: 16 residues. V lost 2 bases to trimming and J lost 3 bases; unmatched junction nucleotides: 6. Germline values: CDR1 MNHNS, CDR2 SASEGT. This CDR3 reads CASSEMEGTGGYEQYF. For the CDR3, the DNA is TGTGCCAGCAGTGAAATGGAGGGGACAGGGGGCTACGAGCAGTACTTC.